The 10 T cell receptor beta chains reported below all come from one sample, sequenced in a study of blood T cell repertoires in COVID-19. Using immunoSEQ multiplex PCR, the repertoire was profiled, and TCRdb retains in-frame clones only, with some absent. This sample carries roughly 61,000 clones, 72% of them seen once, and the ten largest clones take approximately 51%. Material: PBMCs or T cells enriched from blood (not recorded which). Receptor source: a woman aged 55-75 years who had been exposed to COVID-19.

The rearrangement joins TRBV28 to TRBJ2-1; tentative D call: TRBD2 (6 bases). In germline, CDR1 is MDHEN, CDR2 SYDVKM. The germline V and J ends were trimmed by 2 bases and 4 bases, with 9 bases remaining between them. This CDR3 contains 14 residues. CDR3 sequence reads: CASSLPSVYNEQFF. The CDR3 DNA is TGTGCCAGCAGTTTACCTAGCGTGTACAATGAGCAGTTCTTC.

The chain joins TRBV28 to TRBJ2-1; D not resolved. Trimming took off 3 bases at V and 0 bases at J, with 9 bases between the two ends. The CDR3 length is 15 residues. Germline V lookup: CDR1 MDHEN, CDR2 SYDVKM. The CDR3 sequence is CASSFFESSYNEQFF. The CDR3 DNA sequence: TGTGCCAGCAGTTTTTTTGAGAGCTCCTACAATGAGCAGTTCTTC. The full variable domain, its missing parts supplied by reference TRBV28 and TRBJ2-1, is DVKVTQSSRYLVKRTGEKVFLECVQDMDHENMFWYRQDPGLGLRLIYFSYDVKMKEKGDIPEGYSVSREKKERFSLILESASTNQTSMYLCASSFFESSYNEQFFGPGTRLTVL.

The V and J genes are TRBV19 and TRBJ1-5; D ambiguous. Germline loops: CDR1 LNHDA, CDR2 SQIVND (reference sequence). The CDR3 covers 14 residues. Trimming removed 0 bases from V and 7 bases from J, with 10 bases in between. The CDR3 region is CASSIEIELQPQHF. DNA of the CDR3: TGTGCCAGTAGTATAGAGATCGAGTTGCAGCCCCAGCATTTT.

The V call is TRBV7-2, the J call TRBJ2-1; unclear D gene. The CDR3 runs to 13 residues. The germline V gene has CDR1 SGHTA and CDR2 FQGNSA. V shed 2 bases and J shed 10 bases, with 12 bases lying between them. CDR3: CASSLPSIKEQFF. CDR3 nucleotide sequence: TGTGCCAGCAGCTTACCCTCTATTAAGGAGCAGTTCTTC.

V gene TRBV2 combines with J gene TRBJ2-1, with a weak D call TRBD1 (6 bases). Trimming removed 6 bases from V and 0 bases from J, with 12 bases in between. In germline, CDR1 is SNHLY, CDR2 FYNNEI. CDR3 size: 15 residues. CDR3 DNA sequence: TGTGCCAGCAGGGACGGGACAATCTCCTACAATGAGCAGTTCTTC. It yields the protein CASRDGTISYNEQFF.

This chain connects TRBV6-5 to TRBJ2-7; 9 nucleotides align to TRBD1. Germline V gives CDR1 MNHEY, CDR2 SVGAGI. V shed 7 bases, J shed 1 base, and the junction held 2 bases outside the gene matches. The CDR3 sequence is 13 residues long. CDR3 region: CASTDRGSYEQYF. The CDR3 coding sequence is TGTGCCAGCACCGACAGGGGGTCCTACGAGCAGTACTTC.

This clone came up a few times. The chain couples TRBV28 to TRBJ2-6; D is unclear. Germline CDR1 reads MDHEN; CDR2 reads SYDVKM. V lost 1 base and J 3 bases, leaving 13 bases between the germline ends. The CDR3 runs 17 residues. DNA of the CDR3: TGTGCCAGCAGTTTATCTACGGGTTTTAGTGGGGCCAACGTCCTGACTTTC. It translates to CASSLSTGFSGANVLTF.

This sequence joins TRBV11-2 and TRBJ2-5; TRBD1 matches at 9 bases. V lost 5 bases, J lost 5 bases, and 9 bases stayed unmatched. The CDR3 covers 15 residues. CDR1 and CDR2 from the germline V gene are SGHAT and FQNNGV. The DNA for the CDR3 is TGTGCCAGCAGCCTCGGGACAGGGACTCACGAGACCCAGTACTTC. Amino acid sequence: CASSLGTGTHETQYF.

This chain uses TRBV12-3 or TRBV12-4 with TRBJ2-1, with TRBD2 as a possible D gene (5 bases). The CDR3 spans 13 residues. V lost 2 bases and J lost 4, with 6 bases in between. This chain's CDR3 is CASSLRGYNEQFF. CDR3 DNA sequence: TGTGCCAGCAGTTTACGGGGTTACAATGAGCAGTTCTTC.

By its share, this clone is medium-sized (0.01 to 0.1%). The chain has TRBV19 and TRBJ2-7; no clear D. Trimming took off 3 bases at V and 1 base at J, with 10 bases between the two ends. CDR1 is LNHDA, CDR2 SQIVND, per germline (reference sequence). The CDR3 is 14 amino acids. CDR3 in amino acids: CASSMVSWSYEQYF. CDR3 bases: TGTGCCAGTAGTATGGTCAGTTGGTCCTACGAGCAGTACTTC.